The 8 T cell receptor beta chains below all came from one sample that was sequenced in a study of CD8+CD57+ T cells in acquired aplastic anemia. CDR3 and TCR beta VDJ profiling relied on genomic DNA as the template. From the reads, TCRdb called clonotypes with MiXCR, one entry per CDR3 protein. Of 150,000 to 200,000 distinct CDR3 sequences in the sample, roughly 63% were seen once. Sequencing was performed on sorted CD4+, CD8+, or CD8+CD57+ T cells (not recorded which) from PBMCs. These receptors came from a human donor in good health.

The chain employs TRBV20-1 and TRBJ2-3; 8 bases fit TRBD2. The V segment lost 6 bases and the J segment 1 base; nucleotides outside the gene matches: 6. This CDR3 region has 14 residues. From germline, CDR1 is DFQATT and CDR2 SNEGSKA (reference sequence). CDR3 nucleotides: TGCAGTGCCCCCGGGGGGGTGGGCACAGATACGCAGTATTTT. Encoded protein: CSAPGGVGTDTQYF.

This clonotype has only a few counts. The V and J genes are TRBV20-1 and TRBJ2-1, with unresolved D. CDR3 size: 15 residues. Germline V gene data show CDR1 as DFQATT and CDR2 as SNEGSKA (reference sequence). Trimming removed 3 bases at V and 0 bases at J, with 12 bases between. This CDR3 reads CSARDRRRSYNEQFF. DNA of the CDR3: TGCAGTGCTAGGGATAGGCGTCGCTCCTACAATGAGCAGTTCTTC.

The V gene is TRBV6-4, the J gene TRBJ1-5; 9 bases fit TRBD1. The length of the CDR3 is 13 residues. CDR1 is MRHNA, CDR2 SNTAGT, per germline. V shed 9 bases, J shed 2 bases, and the junction held 2 bases outside the gene matches. CDR3 residues: CARTGGGNQPQHF. The CDR3 DNA reads TGTGCCAGGACAGGGGGTGGCAATCAGCCCCAGCATTTT.

The rearrangement joins TRBV7-2 to TRBJ1-2, with TRBD1 as a possible D gene (5 bases). This CDR3 spans 15 amino acids. Germline V lookup: CDR1 SGHTA, CDR2 FQGNSA. Trimming pared 6 bases from V and 8 bases from J, leaving 22 bases between. The CDR3 here is CASRRGGGSAEGYTF. The CDR3 nucleotides read TGTGCCAGCAGAAGAGGCGGGGGGTCGGCAGAAGGCTACACCTTC.

At least ten counts were recorded for this clonotype. The chain is built from TRBV19 and TRBJ2-2, with TRBD2 identical over 8 bases. The junction had 8 bases not matched to a gene; V was cut back by 4 bases and J by 1 base. This CDR3 comprises 17 residues. Germline CDR1 LNHDA, CDR2 SQIVND (reference sequence). The CDR3 DNA reads TGTGCCAGTAGTACTACACCGGCGGGAGGGAACACCGGGGAGCTGTTTTTT. It is translated as CASSTTPAGGNTGELFF.

J is TRBJ1-6 and V is TRBV10-3; TRBD1 agrees at 9 bases. V shed 8 bases and J 6 bases; nucleotides not matched to a gene: 5. CDR1 is ENHRY and CDR2 is SYGVKD in the germline V gene. The CDR3 contains 14 residues. The DNA for the CDR3 is TGTGCCATCGGGGGACAGGGTAGTAATTCACCCCTCCACTTT. Encoded protein: CAIGGQGSNSPLHF.

In its sample, this clonotype was seen a few times. The J gene is TRBJ2-3, the V gene TRBV27; 10 nucleotides align to TRBD2. V lost 4 bases, J lost 4 bases, and 5 bases stayed unmatched. This CDR3 region has 15 residues. Germline CDR1 is MNHEY and CDR2 is SMNVEV (reference sequence). This CDR3 reads CASSSLAGVPDTQYF. CDR3 sequence (DNA): TGTGCCAGCAGTTCCCTAGCGGGAGTCCCAGATACGCAGTATTTT.

In its sample, this clonotype was seen a few times. The CDR3 coding sequence is TGCAGCGCCGATCTCTATGGCTACACCTTC. Residues: CSADLYGYTF. The chain is built from TRBV29-1 and TRBJ1-2; no firm D call. This CDR3 has 10 residues. The V end was cut by 7 bases, the J end by 4 bases, with 7 bases between. Germline lookup yields CDR1 SQVTM and CDR2 ANQGSEA.